These 17 T cell receptor beta chains share one sample of origin, sequenced in a study of T cell clonotyping in hematopoietic cell transplantation. The table came from immunoSEQ multiplex PCR; TCRdb's copy has only in-frame clones and leaves some out. The sample lists roughly 29,000 clones; approximately 77% were seen once. Time point defined: recipient sample about 28 days before transplant, after cytoreduction. The sequencing here drew on peripheral blood mononuclear cells, taken before stem cell transplant. The receptors shown here come from a man aged 45-65 years with myelodysplastic syndrome. Some clones in this sample may be carry-over from other donors' samples.

This clone was recorded once. V usage is TRBV5-6 and J usage is TRBJ2-3; D is tentatively TRBD1 or TRBD2 (6 bases each). The CDR3 sequence is 16 residues long. V dropped 1 base and J dropped 6 bases, with 18 bases sitting between them. Germline-derived CDR1 and CDR2 are SGHDT and YYEEEE. In nucleotides, the CDR3 is TGTGCCAGCAGCTTGAGCTCGGGGGCAGGTGCGGATACGCAGTATTTT. This sequence encodes CASSLSSGAGADTQYF.

As concerns this clone: The germline gene is not matched at one end of the junction; a read error may be the cause. V gene TRBV2 combines with J gene TRBJ1-3; D uncertain. The CDR3 loop spans 15 amino acids. CDR1 is SNHLY, CDR2 FYNNEI, per germline. The CDR3 reads CASSEGLNSGNTIYF. CDR3 bases: TGTGCCAGCAGCGAAGGCCTGAACTCTGGAAACACCATATATTTT.

The J gene is TRBJ1-2, the V gene TRBV6-5; TRBD1 agrees at 9 bases. The V gene end was trimmed by 5 bases and the J gene end by 7 bases; junction bases not matched to a gene: 11. CDR3 size: 15 residues. The V gene's germline CDR1 is MNHEY and CDR2 SVGAGI. The DNA for the CDR3 is TGTGCCAGCAGTACTTGGACAGGGGTATCCAGTGGCTACACCTTC. Translated, it gives CASSTWTGVSSGYTF.

This rearrangement joins TRBV6-5 to TRBJ1-5; tentatively, D is TRBD1 (5 bases). CDR1 is MNHEY, CDR2 SVGAGI, per germline. The CDR3 sequence is 15 residues long. V lost 5 bases and J lost 4, with 15 bases in between. This CDR3 reads CASSPTQRGNQPQHF. CDR3 DNA: TGTGCCAGCAGTCCAACACAGAGGGGTAATCAGCCCCAGCATTTT.

The V and J genes are TRBV9 and TRBJ1-5; D is ambiguous. With 4 bases removed from V and 5 bases from J, the gap between germline ends came to 22 bases. Per germline, CDR1 SGDLS and CDR2 YYNGEE. The length of the CDR3 is 17 residues. Written as DNA, the CDR3 is TGTGCCAGCAGCCCTCTATCGAGAGGCTGGCTGGATCAGCCCCAGCATTTT. Translating it yields CASSPLSRGWLDQPQHF.

This clone was seen once. The chain uses TRBV11-2 and TRBJ2-7, with 10 bases lining up with TRBD2. The V gene's germline CDR1 is SGHAT and CDR2 FQNNGV. The CDR3 length is 13 residues. V gave up 6 bases and J gave up 5 bases; unmatched junction bases: 4. CDR3 nucleotide sequence: TGTGCCAGCAGGGCTAGCGGGAGCGACGAGCAGTACTTC. It translates to CASRASGSDEQYF.

The chain links TRBV6-5 to TRBJ1-5; D gene uncertain. This CDR3 region has 15 residues. V dropped 2 bases and J dropped 2 bases, with 10 bases sitting between them. CDR1 and CDR2 (germline): MNHEY, SVGAGI. The CDR3: CASSYNSGGNQPQHF. CDR3 DNA: TGTGCCAGCAGTTACAACTCCGGAGGCAATCAGCCCCAGCATTTT.

This clone turned up a few times. The V and J genes are TRBV29-1 and TRBJ1-3; maybe TRBD1 (5 bases). Germline V lookup: CDR1 SQVTM, CDR2 ANQGSEA. The V end lost 2 bases, the J end lost 0 bases, and 11 bases lay between the germline ends. The CDR3 extends over 15 amino acids. The CDR3 DNA follows: TGCAGCGTTGAATACGGGGACCACTCTGGAAACACCATATATTTT. The encoded protein is CSVEYGDHSGNTIYF.

The genes are TRBV4-3 and TRBJ1-2; D ambiguous. This CDR3 contains 15 residues. Germline CDR1 and CDR2: LGHNA and YSLEER. The V gene lost 0 bases and the J gene lost 0 bases, with 8 bases spanning the gap. CDR3 nucleotide sequence: TGCGCCAGCAGCCAAGATCTCCAGCCTAACTATGGCTACACCTTC. This translates into CASSQDLQPNYGYTF.

J is TRBJ1-2 and V is TRBV6-5; D is ambiguous. CDR1 and CDR2 (germline): MNHEY, SVGAGI. The CDR3 totals 14 residues. V was trimmed by 4 bases and J by 4 bases, leaving 13 bases between them. Here the CDR3 DNA reads TGTGCCAGCAGTTCTCCAGACTCGGGCTATGGCTACACCTTC. It codes for CASSSPDSGYGYTF.

This clone was seen only a few times. The rearrangement links TRBV7-3 to TRBJ1-3; D not resolved. This CDR3 contains 15 residues. CDR1 and CDR2 from the germline V gene are SGHTA and FQGTGA. Trimming stripped 5 bases from V and 4 bases from J, with 15 bases between. The CDR3 nucleotides are TGTGCCAGCAGCCCACAGCCGGGTTTAGGAAACACCATATATTTT. This encodes CASSPQPGLGNTIYF.

The chain is built from TRBV6-5 and TRBJ1-2; the D gene is possibly TRBD1 (5 bases). Germline V gene lookup returns CDR1 MNHEY and CDR2 SVGAGI. V was shortened by 6 bases and J by 4 bases, with 9 bases between the two germline ends. The CDR3 consists of 12 residues. The chain's CDR3 is CASSQGFYGYTF. DNA of the CDR3: TGTGCCAGCAGCCAGGGCTTCTATGGCTACACCTTC.

V gene TRBV25-1 combines with J gene TRBJ2-1; 7 positions match TRBD1. V shed 3 bases, J shed 2 bases, and the junction held 4 bases outside the gene matches. The CDR3 consists of 15 residues. CDR1 and CDR2 from the germline V gene are MGHDK and SYGVNS. CDR3 region: CASSDPTGAYNEQFF. CDR3 bases: TGTGCCAGCAGTGACCCTACAGGGGCCTACAATGAGCAGTTCTTC.

On this clone: One junction end does not reproduce the germline sequence, and a read error may be involved. The J gene is TRBJ2-1, the V gene TRBV30; 7 nucleotides match TRBD1. CDR3 length equals 16 residues. From germline, CDR1 is GTSNPN and CDR2 SVGIG (reference sequence). The CDR3 nucleotides are TGCGCCTGGACAAACTGGGACAGTAAAGTTTACAATGAGCAGTTCTTC. Amino acids: CAWTNWDSKVYNEQFF.

For the CDR3, the DNA is TGTGCCAGCAGTACATTCATAGCGGGGGGGGTTAAGAGAGAGACCCAGTACTTC. Translated, it gives CASSTFIAGGVKRETQYF. This chain links TRBV28 with TRBJ2-5; the match to TRBD2 covers 11 bases. The CDR3 covers 18 residues. V lost 5 bases, J lost 4 bases, and 15 bases stayed unmatched. The germline CDR1 and CDR2 sequences are MDHEN and SYDVKM.

The chain recombines TRBV6-1 with TRBJ1-4; D gene ambiguous. CDR3 length equals 15 residues. V was clipped by 4 bases and J by 3 bases, with 12 bases between them. Germline values: CDR1 MNHNS, CDR2 SASEGT. In DNA, the CDR3 is TGTGCCAGCAGTGGCTTCCAGACCGCTAATGAAAAACTGTTTTTT. Translating gives CASSGFQTANEKLFF.

This clone has more than one count but fewer than ten. The chain uses TRBV25-1 and TRBJ1-2, with D perhaps matching TRBD1 (6 bases). In germline, CDR1 is MGHDK, CDR2 SYGVNS. This CDR3 has 11 residues. V was clipped by 9 bases and J by 2 bases, with 7 bases between them. The CDR3 reads CASGQNYGYTF. The CDR3 DNA reads as TGTGCCAGTGGACAGAACTATGGCTACACCTTC.